A selection of T cell receptor beta chains follows, all from one sample in a study of PD-L1 blockade in urothelial cancer. TCRdb's table, derived via immunoSEQ multiplex PCR, lists solely in-frame clones and lacks some. The repertoire holds about 39,000 clones, about 89% seen once, with 1.5% to 2.5% in the top ten. The sequences come from PBMCs, collected around atezolizumab (anti-PD-L1) treatment. These receptors were obtained from a man between 60 and 70 years old with urothelial cancer. CDR3s include the opening cysteine and the closing phenylalanine or tryptophan. Fields, in order: J gene, D gene, V gene, clone size, CDR3 DNA, CDR3 protein. The D gene is left open where the match is weak. Clone size is shown for a subset of rows, as once, few, many or a class of expanded clone.

>TRBJ2-7|TRBD2|TRBV4-1|-
TGCGCCAGCAGCCTTAGCGGGGGAAGCTCCTACGAGCAGTACTTC
CASSLSGGSSYEQYF
>TRBJ2-3|-|TRBV4-2|-
TGTGCCAGCAGCCAAGATCAGGGCGGACGCACAGATACGCAGTATTTT
CASSQDQGGRTDTQYF
>TRBJ1-4|-|TRBV19|-
TGTGCCAGTAGTATAGCCAGGGCCCATAATGAAAAACTGTTTTTT
CASSIARAHNEKLFF
>TRBJ2-2|TRBD2|TRBV5-4|-
TGTGCCAGCAAGGGTGGCGGGGGGCTGAACACCGGGGAGCTGTTTTTT
CASKGGGGLNTGELFF
>TRBJ2-5|TRBD1|TRBV7-2|few
TGTGCCAGCAGCCGGCTTACGGGGACAGGGGGTACGGGGACCCAGTACTTC
CASSRLTGTGGTGTQYF
>TRBJ2-7|-|TRBV28|-
TGTGCCAGCAGTTTCCGGGGTCCGCCCTACGAGCAGTACTTC
CASSFRGPPYEQYF
>TRBJ2-3|-|TRBV11-3|-
TGTGCCAGCAGCTTCGGTACCGGGACAAGCACAGATACGCAGTATTTT
CASSFGTGTSTDTQYF
>TRBJ2-2|TRBD2|TRBV27|-
TGTGCCAGCAGTCTCCGTAGCGGGCCCAAGAACACCGGGGAGCTGTTTTTT
CASSLRSGPKNTGELFF
>TRBJ2-1|-|TRBV9|-
TGTGCCAGCAGCCCCAGCCTTAGTTTTGCCGGCGGGTTCTTC
CASSPSLSFAGGFF
>TRBJ2-1|-|TRBV28|-
TGTGCCAGCAGTTTGGAGGTTGGTGAGCAGTTCTTC
CASSLEVGEQFF
>TRBJ2-7|TRBD2|TRBV5-4|-
TGTGCCAGCAGCCCTGAGCTAGCGGGGAGTGCCTACGAGCAGTACTTC
CASSPELAGSAYEQYF
>TRBJ1-1|-|TRBV27|once
TGTGCCAGCAGTTTATGGCAGGGAAGGGCGAACACTGAAGCTTTCTTT
CASSLWQGRANTEAFF
>TRBJ1-5|-|TRBV4-1|-
TGCGCCAGCAGCCAATCGGAGGCGGAAGGGTATCAGCCCCAGCATTTT
CASSQSEAEGYQPQHF
>TRBJ2-6|-|TRBV13|few
TGTGCCAGCAGCTTAGAAGGGGCCGGGGCCAACGTCCTGACTTTC
CASSLEGAGANVLTF
>TRBJ1-6|-|TRBV21-1|-
TGTGCCAGCAGAGTGTATGTAGCTACACATACTAATTCACCCCTCCACTTT
CASRVYVATHTNSPLHF
>TRBJ2-5|TRBD2|TRBV13|once
TGTGCCAGCAGCTTAACGTCGGGGGGTCGTCGGGAGACCCAGTACTTC
CASSLTSGGRRETQYF
>TRBJ2-5|TRBD2|TRBV30|-
TGTGCCTGGAGTGTAGGCCCCAGGCTGGGAGGGGAGACCCAGTACTTC
CAWSVGPRLGGETQYF
>TRBJ2-1|TRBD2|TRBV10-3|-
TGTGCCATCAGTGAGTCCTTAGCGGGAGGGCCGGGGGATGAGCAGTTCTTC
CAISESLAGGPGDEQFF
>TRBJ2-1|TRBD2|TRBV5-1|once
TGCGCCAGCAGGACTAGCGGGTTAGGGGGTGAGCAGTTCTTC
CASRTSGLGGEQFF
>TRBJ2-3|-|TRBV18|-
TGTGCCAGCTCCCTCAACCGACAGAGCACAGATACGCAGTATTTT
CASSLNRQSTDTQYF
>TRBJ1-2|-|TRBV6-1|few
TGTGCCAGCAGCAGGGACTATGGCTACACCTTC
CASSRDYGYTF
>TRBJ2-6|-|TRBV7-3|-
TGTGCCAGCAGCTTAGGGTTGGGGGGATTCTCTGGGGCCAACGTCCTGACTTTC
CASSLGLGGFSGANVLTF
>TRBJ1-2|-|TRBV28|-
TGTGCCAGCAGTTTTGGACTTCTTGGCTACACCTTC
CASSFGLLGYTF
>TRBJ1-2|TRBD1|TRBV7-2|-
TGTGCCAGCAGCTTAGTCCAGGGACAGGACGTACGAGGCTACACCTTC
CASSLVQGQDVRGYTF
>TRBJ1-1|-|TRBV27|-
TGTGCCAGCAGTTTCCGAACGGGTACTGAAGCTTTCTTT
CASSFRTGTEAFF
>TRBJ2-1|-|TRBV18|-
TGTGCCAGCTCACCAAGGGAGAATGAGCAGTTCTTC
CASSPRENEQFF
>TRBJ1-2|-|TRBV4-1|-
TGCGCCAGCAGCCCCACGTCGGGGGGAGTTTATGGCTACACCTTC
CASSPTSGGVYGYTF
>TRBJ2-3|-|TRBV18|-
TGTGCCAGCTCAGCTCGAGGAGATACGCAGTATTTT
CASSARGDTQYF
>TRBJ2-3|TRBD2|TRBV7-2|-
TGTGCCAGCAGCACCGAGGTAGCGGGGAAAGATACGCAGTATTTT
CASSTEVAGKDTQYF
>TRBJ1-2|-|TRBV29-1|-
TGCAGCGTGGCGGCGGCGACAGATCCCTATGGCTACACCTTC
CSVAAATDPYGYTF
>TRBJ1-2|-|TRBV5-5|-
TGTGCCAGCGACGGGGGGGATGGGTATGGCTACACCTTC
CASDGGDGYGYTF
>TRBJ1-4|-|TRBV18|-
TGTGCCAGCTCACCCCGGGGACACCGAGGTGAAAAACTGTTTTTT
CASSPRGHRGEKLFF
>TRBJ1-1|-|TRBV18|-
TGTGCCAGCTCACCCGGCGGGGTGAACACTGAAGCTTTCTTT
CASSPGGVNTEAFF
>TRBJ2-7|-|TRBV9|once
TGTGCCAGCAGCTTACAGGGCTACGAGCAGTACTTC
CASSLQGYEQYF
>TRBJ2-1|TRBD2|TRBV11-2|-
TGTGCCAGCAGCCCTGGACTAGCGGGGGGGTACAATGAGCAGTTCTTC
CASSPGLAGGYNEQFF
>TRBJ2-2|-|TRBV5-1|-
TGCGCCAGCAGCTTGGCGGGGGAACCCGGGGAGCTGTTTTTT
CASSLAGEPGELFF
>TRBJ2-7|-|TRBV9|-
TGTGCCAGCAGCGTAAATTCCAGGGACAACGAGCAGTACTTC
CASSVNSRDNEQYF
>TRBJ2-2|TRBD1|TRBV11-3|-
TGTGCCAGCAGCGGAAAGACAGGGGGCAGTGACGGGGAGCTGTTTTTT
CASSGKTGGSDGELFF
>TRBJ1-4|-|TRBV11-2|-
TGTGCCAGCAGCTTAGTGTCGGCGGGGGCGAGGGAAAAACTGTTTTTT
CASSLVSAGAREKLFF
>TRBJ1-1|-|TRBV18|-
TGTGCCAGCTCACCGCCACACAACACTGAAGCTTTCTTT
CASSPPHNTEAFF
>TRBJ2-5|TRBD2|TRBV25-1|-
TGTGCCAGCAGTAACCCGATGGGAGGGAGAGTGGAGGAGACCCAGTACTTC
CASSNPMGGRVEETQYF
>TRBJ1-4|-|TRBV4-1|-
TGCGCCAGCAGCCATGACGGGGGAGGGGGTGAAAAACTGTTTTTT
CASSHDGGGGEKLFF
>TRBJ2-3|TRBD2|TRBV30|-
TGTGCCTGGAGGAAGACTAGCGGGTTGAGCACAGATACGCAGTATTTT
CAWRKTSGLSTDTQYF
>TRBJ1-5|TRBD1|TRBV2|-
TGTGCCAGCAGGAGGGACAGGGGGCTCAGGATTAGTCAGCCCCAGCATTTT
CASRRDRGLRISQPQHF
>TRBJ2-3|TRBD2|TRBV28|-
TGTGCCAGCAGTTACGGGACTAGCGGGGGTATAAGCACAGATACGCAGTATTTT
CASSYGTSGGISTDTQYF
>TRBJ2-7|-|TRBV7-8|few
TGTGCCAGCAGCAGCGGCGGTGAGCAGTACTTC
CASSSGGEQYF
>TRBJ2-7|TRBD1|TRBV6-1|-
TGTGCCAGCAGGGGAGGACAGGGGGATTACGAGCAGTACTTC
CASRGGQGDYEQYF
>TRBJ2-3|-|TRBV5-1|-
TGCGCCAGCAGCTTGAGCGGGTCCAGCACAGATACGCAGTATTTT
CASSLSGSSTDTQYF